This T cell receptor (beta chain) emerged from a study of blood T cell repertoires in COVID-19. Whole-study context: From the United States, Italy and Spain came samples of acute and convalescent COVID-19.

This CDR3 region has 15 residues. Germline loops: CDR1 SGHRS, CDR2 YFSETQ. Losses at the gene ends were 1 base for V and 4 bases for J; bases not matched to a gene: 4. As handled by the study authors: Estimation of nucleated cell counts was performed using reference gene primer amplification. Sequencing was performed with immunoSEQ multiplex PCR; in TCRdb, only in-frame clones are kept and a portion is missing. V, J and clone size derive from that table, while D and trimming were established from the DNA sequence. The repertoire has 200,000 to 300,000 clones, roughly 81% of them found once; the top ten carry under 4.5%.

This chain joins TRBV5-1 and TRBJ2-3; 9 positions match TRBD2. What was sequenced was peripheral blood. The receptor's source is a man aged 45-65 years with acute or convalescent COVID-19. The CDR3 region is CASSLISGSADTQYF. The CDR3, as DNA: TGCGCCAGCAGCTTGATTAGCGGGAGCGCAGATACGCAGTATTTT.